These T cell receptor beta chains were read from a single sample in a study of T cell changes during pregnancy in multiple sclerosis. Sequenced by immunoSEQ multiplex PCR; TCRdb stores in-frame clones only, minus some. Of more than 25,000 clones in the sample, 90% to 95% are singletons; the top ten hold 3% to 4%. Sequencing used CD8+ T cells from peripheral blood mononuclear cells, obtained in the second trimester of pregnancy. The receptors stem from a female donor in good health, enrolled as a control in a pregnancy study. The CDR3 runs from the conserved cysteine through the conserved F or W. D genes are given only for firm matches. Clone size is stated in some rows and not others, as once, few, many or a class when expanded.

TRBJ2-3,NA,TRBD2,TRBV7-2,CASSLGLGLFSDTQYF,TGTGCCAGCAGCTTGGGACTAGGGTTGTTCTCAGATACGCAGTATTTT
TRBJ2-2,NA,TRBD1,TRBV19,CASSPEAGTGFFNGELFF,TGTGCCAGTAGTCCGGAAGCCGGGACAGGGTTCTTTAACGGGGAGCTGTTTTTT
TRBJ1-1,NA,TRBD1,TRBV6-6,CASSTGGITEAFF,TGTGCCAGTTCGACAGGGGGAATCACTGAAGCTTTCTTT
TRBJ1-3,NA,TRBD1,TRBV13,CASSSNTGTGNSSGNTIYF,TGTGCCAGCAGCTCAAACACCGGGACAGGGAATAGCTCTGGAAACACCATATATTTT
TRBJ1-2,NA,TRBD1,TRBV25-1,CASSEWGQGYGYTF,TGTGCCAGCAGTGAATGGGGACAGGGCTATGGCTACACCTTC
TRBJ1-4,NA,NA,TRBV29-1,CSVVQSTNEKLFF,TGCAGCGTTGTCCAGTCAACTAATGAAAAACTGTTTTTT
TRBJ1-2,NA,NA,TRBV7-9,CASSLEILVGLGHRGYTF,TGTGCCAGCAGCTTAGAGATTCTGGTAGGATTGGGACATAGGGGCTACACCTTC
TRBJ2-1,NA,NA,TRBV7-9,CASSSPLGSWTYNEQFF,TGTGCCAGCAGCTCGCCGTTGGGTAGCTGGACCTACAATGAGCAGTTCTTC
TRBJ2-1,few,NA,TRBV7-9,CASRPKRTPPNEQFF,TGTGCCAGCAGACCAAAGCGGACTCCTCCCAATGAGCAGTTCTTC
TRBJ2-1,NA,TRBD1,TRBV7-9,CASSSPPGQGRGEQFF,TGTGCCAGCAGCTCCCCCCCGGGACAGGGGAGAGGTGAGCAGTTCTTC
TRBJ2-1,NA,NA,TRBV2,CASRANEQFF,TGTGCCAGCAGGGCCAATGAGCAGTTCTTC
TRBJ2-7,NA,NA,TRBV5-4,CASSLQQGRSYEQYF,TGTGCCAGCAGCTTGCAACAGGGACGCTCCTACGAGCAGTACTTC
TRBJ1-4,NA,TRBD1,TRBV27,CASRLRTGVEKLFF,TGTGCCAGCCGCCTACGGACAGGGGTCGAAAAACTGTTTTTT
TRBJ1-1,once,NA,TRBV18,CASSPPHRVRDTEAFF,TGTGCCAGCTCACCACCGCACAGGGTTAGGGACACTGAAGCTTTCTTT
TRBJ1-1,NA,TRBD1,TRBV6-5,CASTRQGVNTEAFF,TGTGCCAGCACCAGACAGGGGGTGAACACTGAAGCTTTCTTT
TRBJ2-1,NA,TRBD2,TRBV5-6,CASSPETGGGEQFF,TGTGCCAGCAGCCCGGAAACGGGGGGAGGTGAGCAGTTCTTC
TRBJ2-7,NA,TRBD2,TRBV9,CASSSTSGYEQYF,TGTGCCAGCAGCTCTACTAGCGGGTACGAGCAGTACTTC
TRBJ1-1,NA,NA,TRBV9,CASSVGGSMNTEAFF,TGTGCCAGCAGCGTAGGGGGCAGCATGAACACTGAAGCTTTCTTT
TRBJ1-3,NA,NA,TRBV10-3,CAISGHDSTGNTIYF,TGTGCCATCAGTGGCCATGACAGCACTGGAAACACCATATATTTT
TRBJ1-5,NA,NA,TRBV29-1,CSVLTGNSNQPQHF,TGCAGCGTACTGACAGGTAATAGCAATCAGCCCCAGCATTTT
TRBJ1-1,NA,TRBD1,TRBV13,CASSRQTGTSNTEAFF,TGTGCCAGCAGCCGACAGACAGGGACGAGCAACACTGAAGCTTTCTTT
TRBJ1-1,once,NA,TRBV7-2,CASSPGSGTSEAFF,TGTGCCAGCAGCCCGGGGTCTGGGACATCTGAAGCTTTCTTT
TRBJ2-1,NA,NA,TRBV19,CASGAQGSHSYNEQFF,TGTGCCAGTGGGGCGCAGGGCAGCCACTCCTACAATGAGCAGTTCTTC
TRBJ2-3,NA,NA,TRBV5-4,CASPGAQGDTQYF,TGTGCCAGCCCCGGCGCCCAGGGCGATACGCAGTATTTT
TRBJ2-1,NA,TRBD1,TRBV27,CASSRQGYNEQFF,TGTGCCAGCAGTCGACAGGGTTACAATGAGCAGTTCTTC
TRBJ1-1,NA,NA,TRBV27,CASSKGTEAFF,TGTGCCAGCAGTAAGGGGACTGAAGCTTTCTTT
TRBJ1-1,once,TRBD1,TRBV27,CASSSGTGVVNTEAFF,TGTGCCAGCAGTTCCGGGACAGGGGTAGTGAACACTGAAGCTTTCTTT
TRBJ1-3,NA,NA,TRBV19,CASSMDRGNTIYF,TGTGCCAGTAGTATGGACAGAGGAAACACCATATATTTT
TRBJ1-5,NA,NA,TRBV28,CASRAFTGRIQPQHF,TGTGCCAGCCGGGCTTTTACAGGACGTATCCAGCCCCAGCATTTT
TRBJ2-6,NA,NA,TRBV6-1,CASEVGGANVLTF,TGTGCCAGCGAGGTGGGTGGGGCCAACGTCCTGACTTTC
TRBJ2-7,NA,TRBD2,TRBV19,CASSMTGAGTWYEQYF,TGTGCCAGTAGTATGACGGGAGCGGGGACGTGGTACGAGCAGTACTTC
TRBJ2-4,NA,TRBD2,TRBV4-1,CASSQDQARGLAKNIQYF,TGCGCCAGCAGCCAAGATCAGGCGCGGGGGTTAGCCAAAAACATTCAGTACTTC
TRBJ2-7,NA,TRBD1,TRBV5-1,CASSLGQGASEQYF,TGCGCCAGCAGCCTCGGACAGGGGGCGTCCGAGCAGTACTTC
TRBJ2-3,NA,NA,TRBV27,CASTELTTDTQYF,TGTGCCAGCACTGAACTTACCACAGATACGCAGTATTTT
TRBJ2-7,NA,TRBD1,TRBV19,CASSGTGDYEQYF,TGTGCCAGTAGTGGGACAGGAGACTACGAGCAGTACTTC
TRBJ2-5,NA,NA,TRBV5-6,CASSLGGPETQYF,TGTGCCAGCAGCCTCGGGGGGCCAGAGACCCAGTACTTC
TRBJ2-2,NA,NA,TRBV7-9,CASKESWELFF,TGTGCCAGCAAAGAGAGCTGGGAGCTGTTTTTT
TRBJ1-5,NA,NA,TRBV5-1,CASSPEGRNQPQHF,TGCGCCAGCAGCCCTGAGGGTCGCAATCAGCCCCAGCATTTT
TRBJ2-1,NA,TRBD2,TRBV6-4,CASSDGGGSYNEQFF,TGTGCCAGCAGTGACGGGGGGGGCTCCTACAATGAGCAGTTCTTC
TRBJ2-1,NA,TRBD2,TRBV4-1,CASSETSGGTNEQFF,TGCGCCAGCAGCGAGACTAGCGGGGGGACCAATGAGCAGTTCTTC